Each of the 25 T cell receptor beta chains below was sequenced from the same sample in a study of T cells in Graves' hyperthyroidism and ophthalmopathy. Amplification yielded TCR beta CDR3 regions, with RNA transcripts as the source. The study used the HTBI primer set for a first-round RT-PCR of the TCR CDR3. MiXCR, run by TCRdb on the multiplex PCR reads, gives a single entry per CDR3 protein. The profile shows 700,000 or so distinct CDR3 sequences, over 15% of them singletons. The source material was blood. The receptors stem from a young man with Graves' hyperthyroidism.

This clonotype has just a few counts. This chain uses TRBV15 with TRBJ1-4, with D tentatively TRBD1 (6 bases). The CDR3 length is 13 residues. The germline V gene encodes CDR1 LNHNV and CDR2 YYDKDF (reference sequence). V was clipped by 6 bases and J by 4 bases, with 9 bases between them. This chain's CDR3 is CATRRTVNEKLFF. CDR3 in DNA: TGTGCCACCAGGAGGACAGTTAATGAAAAACTGTTTTTT.

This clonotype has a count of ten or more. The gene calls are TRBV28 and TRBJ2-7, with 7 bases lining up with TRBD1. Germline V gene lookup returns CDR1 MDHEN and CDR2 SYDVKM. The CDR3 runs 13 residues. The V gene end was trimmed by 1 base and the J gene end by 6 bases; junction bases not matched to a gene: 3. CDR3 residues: CASSLFGTAEQYF. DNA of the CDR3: TGTGCCAGCAGTTTATTCGGGACAGCCGAGCAGTACTTC. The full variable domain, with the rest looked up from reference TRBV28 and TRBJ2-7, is DVKVTQSSRYLVKRTGEKVFLECVQDMDHENMFWYRQDPGLGLRLIYFSYDVKMKEKGDIPEGYSVSREKKERFSLILESASTNQTSMYLCASSLFGTAEQYFGPGTRLTVT.

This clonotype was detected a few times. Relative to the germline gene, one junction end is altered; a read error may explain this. The CDR3 bases are TGCAGCGTTGAGGGGGTAGGGGTTCCTGAAGCCTTCTTT. Translation: CSVEGVGVPEAFF. The chain links TRBV29-1 to TRBJ1-1; D is possibly TRBD1 (5 bases). The CDR3 has 13 residues. Germline V gives CDR1 SQVTM, CDR2 ANQGSEA.

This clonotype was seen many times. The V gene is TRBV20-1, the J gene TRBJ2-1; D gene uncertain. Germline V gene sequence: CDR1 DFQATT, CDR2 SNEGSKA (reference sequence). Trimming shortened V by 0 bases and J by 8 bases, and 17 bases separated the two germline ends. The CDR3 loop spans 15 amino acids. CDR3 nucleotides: TGCAGTGCTAGAGACGGTAGCATTATTTGGGATGAGCAGTTCTTC. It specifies CSARDGSIIWDEQFF.

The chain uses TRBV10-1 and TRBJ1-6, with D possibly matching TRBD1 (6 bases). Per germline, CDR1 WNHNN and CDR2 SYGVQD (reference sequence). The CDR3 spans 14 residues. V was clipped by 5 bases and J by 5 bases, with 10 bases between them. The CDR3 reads CASSRNRDNSPLHF. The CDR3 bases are TGCGCCAGCAGTCGGAACAGGGATAATTCACCCCTCCACTTT.

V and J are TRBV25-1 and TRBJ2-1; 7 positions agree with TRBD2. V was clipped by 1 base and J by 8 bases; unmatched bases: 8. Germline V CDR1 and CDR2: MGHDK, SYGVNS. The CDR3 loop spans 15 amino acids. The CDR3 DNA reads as TGTGCCAGCAGTGAATGGGTCGGGGGGATCGATGAGCAGTTCTTC. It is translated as CASSEWVGGIDEQFF.

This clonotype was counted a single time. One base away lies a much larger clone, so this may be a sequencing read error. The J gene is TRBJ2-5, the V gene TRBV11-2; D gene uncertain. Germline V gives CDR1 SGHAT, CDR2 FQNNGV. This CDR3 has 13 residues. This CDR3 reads CVSSPQPQETQYF. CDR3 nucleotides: TGTGTCAGCAGCCCCCAACCCCAAGAGACCCAGTACTTC.

CDR3 protein: CASSQVATNEKLFF. The DNA for the CDR3 is TGTGCCAGCAGTCAAGTTGCAACTAATGAAAAACTGTTTTTT. This rearrangement joins TRBV12-3 or TRBV12-4 to TRBJ1-4; D call uncertain. The CDR3 sequence is 14 residues long. V was shortened by 5 bases and J by 0 bases, with 7 bases between the two germline ends.

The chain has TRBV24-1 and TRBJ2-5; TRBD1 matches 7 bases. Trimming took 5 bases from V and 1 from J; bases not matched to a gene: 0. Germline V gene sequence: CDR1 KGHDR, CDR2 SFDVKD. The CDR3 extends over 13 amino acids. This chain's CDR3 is CATSAGGQETQYF. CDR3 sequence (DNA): TGTGCCACCAGTGCAGGGGGCCAAGAGACCCAGTACTTC.

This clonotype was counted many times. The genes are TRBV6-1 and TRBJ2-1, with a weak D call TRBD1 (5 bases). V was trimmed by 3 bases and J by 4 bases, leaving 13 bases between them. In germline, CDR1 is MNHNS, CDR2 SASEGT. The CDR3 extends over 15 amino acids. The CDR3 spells CASSDQSPGYNEQFF. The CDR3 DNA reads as TGTGCCAGCAGTGATCAGTCGCCAGGGTACAATGAGCAGTTCTTC.

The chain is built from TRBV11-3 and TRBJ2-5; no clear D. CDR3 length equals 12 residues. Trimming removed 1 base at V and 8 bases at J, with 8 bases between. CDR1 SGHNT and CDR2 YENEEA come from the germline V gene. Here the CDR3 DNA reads TGTGCCAGCAGCTTAGGTATCAGCACCCAGTACTTC. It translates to CASSLGISTQYF.

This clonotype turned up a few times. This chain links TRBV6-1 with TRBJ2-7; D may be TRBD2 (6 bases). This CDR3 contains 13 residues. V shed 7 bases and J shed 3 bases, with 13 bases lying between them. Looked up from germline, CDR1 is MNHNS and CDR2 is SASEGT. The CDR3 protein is CASNRDSYYEQYF. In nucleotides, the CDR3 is TGTGCCAGCAACCGGGACTCATACTACGAGCAGTACTTC.

CDR3 region: CASSLDRQGVSGIQYF. DNA of the CDR3: TGTGCCAGCAGCTTAGATAGGCAGGGGGTATCAGGCATTCAGTACTTC. The gene calls are TRBV7-2 and TRBJ2-4; 7 bases line up with TRBD1. This CDR3 has 16 residues. CDR1 and CDR2 from the germline V gene are SGHTA and FQGNSA. Trimming cost V 1 base and J 9 bases; bases outside gene matches: 12.

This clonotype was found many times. CDR3 DNA: TGTGCCAGTTCTTGGGGACAGGGTGGGAGAGCTTTCTTT. This encodes CASSWGQGGRAFF. This chain joins TRBV28 and TRBJ1-1; 9 nucleotides agree with TRBD1. Trimming took 9 bases from V and 10 from J; bases not matched to a gene: 12. CDR1 and CDR2 from the germline V gene are MDHEN and SYDVKM. The CDR3 length is 13 residues. Full variable domain (outside the CDR3, taken from reference TRBV28 and TRBJ1-1): DVKVTQSSRYLVKRTGEKVFLECVQDMDHENMFWYRQDPGLGLRLIYFSYDVKMKEKGDIPEGYSVSREKKERFSLILESASTNQTSMYLCASSWGQGGRAFFGQGTRLTVV.

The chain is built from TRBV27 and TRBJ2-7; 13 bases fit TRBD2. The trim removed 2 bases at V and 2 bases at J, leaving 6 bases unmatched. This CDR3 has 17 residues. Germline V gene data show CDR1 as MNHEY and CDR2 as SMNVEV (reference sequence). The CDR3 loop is CASSLPPGLAGPYEQYF. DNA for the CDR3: TGTGCCAGCAGTTTACCCCCGGGACTAGCGGGGCCCTACGAGCAGTACTTC.

In DNA, the CDR3 is TGTGCCAGCAGCTTGGGGGGGACTAGCGGTCGTTACAATGAGCAGTTCTTC. Its protein is CASSLGGTSGRYNEQFF. V gene TRBV5-4 combines with J gene TRBJ2-1; 11 positions match TRBD2. The CDR3 has 17 residues. Germline V gives CDR1 SGHNT, CDR2 YYREEE (reference sequence). V gave up 0 bases and J gave up 4 bases; unmatched junction bases: 6.

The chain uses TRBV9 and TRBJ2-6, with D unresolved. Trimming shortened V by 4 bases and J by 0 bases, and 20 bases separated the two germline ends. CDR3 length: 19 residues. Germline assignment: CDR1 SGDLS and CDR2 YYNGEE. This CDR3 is CASSPRFGSVNSGANVLTF. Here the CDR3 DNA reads TGTGCCAGCAGCCCCCGTTTTGGCAGCGTCAACTCTGGGGCCAACGTCCTGACTTTC. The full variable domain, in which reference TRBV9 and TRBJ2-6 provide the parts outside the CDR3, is DSGVTQTPKHLITATGQRVTLRCSPRSGDLSVYWYQQSLDQGLQFLIQYYNGEERAKGNILERFSAQQFPDLHSELNLSSLELGDSALYFCASSPRFGSVNSGANVLTFGAGSRLTVL.

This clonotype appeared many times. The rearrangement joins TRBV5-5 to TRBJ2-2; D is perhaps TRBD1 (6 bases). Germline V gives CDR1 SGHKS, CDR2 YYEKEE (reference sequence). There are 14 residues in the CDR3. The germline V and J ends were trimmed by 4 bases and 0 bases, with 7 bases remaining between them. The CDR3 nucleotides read TGTGCCAGCAGCCGGACAGCGAACACCGGGGAGCTGTTTTTT. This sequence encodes CASSRTANTGELFF.

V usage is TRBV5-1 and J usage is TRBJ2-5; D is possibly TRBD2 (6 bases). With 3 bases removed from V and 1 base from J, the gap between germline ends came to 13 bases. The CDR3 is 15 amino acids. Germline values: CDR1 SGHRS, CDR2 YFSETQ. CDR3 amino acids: CASSWIPGGQETQYF. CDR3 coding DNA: TGCGCCAGCAGCTGGATCCCCGGGGGCCAAGAGACCCAGTACTTC.

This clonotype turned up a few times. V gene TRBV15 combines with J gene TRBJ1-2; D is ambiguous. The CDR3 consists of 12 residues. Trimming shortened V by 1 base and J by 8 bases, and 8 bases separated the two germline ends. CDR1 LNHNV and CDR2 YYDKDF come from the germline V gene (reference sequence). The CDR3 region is CATSRVPEGYTF. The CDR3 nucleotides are TGTGCCACCAGCAGAGTCCCGGAGGGCTACACCTTC. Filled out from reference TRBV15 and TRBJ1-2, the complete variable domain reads DAMVIQNPRYQVTQFGKPVTLSCSQTLNHNVMYWYQQKSSQAPKLLFHYYDKDFNNEADTPDNFQSRRPNTSFCFLDIRSPGLGDTAMYLCATSRVPEGYTFGSGTRLTVV.

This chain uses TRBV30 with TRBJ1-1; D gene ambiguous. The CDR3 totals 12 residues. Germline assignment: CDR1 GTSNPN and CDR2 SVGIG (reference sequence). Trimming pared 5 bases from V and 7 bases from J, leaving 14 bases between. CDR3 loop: CAWATVLSEAFF. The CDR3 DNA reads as TGTGCCTGGGCCACCGTTCTGAGTGAAGCTTTCTTT.

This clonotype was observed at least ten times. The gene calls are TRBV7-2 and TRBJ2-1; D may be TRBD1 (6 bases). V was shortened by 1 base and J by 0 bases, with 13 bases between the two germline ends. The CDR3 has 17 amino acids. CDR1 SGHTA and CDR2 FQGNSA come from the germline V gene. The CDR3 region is CASSLGGWTASYNEQFF. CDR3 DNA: TGTGCCAGCAGCTTAGGCGGATGGACAGCCTCCTACAATGAGCAGTTCTTC.

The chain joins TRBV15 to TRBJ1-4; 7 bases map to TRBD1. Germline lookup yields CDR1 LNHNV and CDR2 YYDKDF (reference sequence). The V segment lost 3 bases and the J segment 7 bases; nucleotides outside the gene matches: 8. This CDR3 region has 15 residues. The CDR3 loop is CATSSRFAGGEKLFF. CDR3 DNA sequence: TGTGCCACCAGCAGCAGGTTCGCAGGGGGTGAAAAACTGTTTTTT.

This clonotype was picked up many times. This chain's CDR3 is CASSFSGRPYNEQFF. The CDR3 DNA sequence: TGTGCCAGCAGTTTTAGCGGGAGGCCCTACAATGAGCAGTTCTTC. The chain joins TRBV7-9 to TRBJ2-1; 10 nucleotides match TRBD2. CDR1 and CDR2 (germline): SEHNR, FQNEAQ (reference sequence). The CDR3 runs to 15 residues. After removal of 6 bases from V and 2 bases from J, the junction contained 4 bases not matched to a gene.

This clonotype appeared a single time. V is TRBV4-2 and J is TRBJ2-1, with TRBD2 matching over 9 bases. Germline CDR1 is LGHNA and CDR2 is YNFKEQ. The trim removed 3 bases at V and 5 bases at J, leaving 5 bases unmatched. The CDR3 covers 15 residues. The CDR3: CASSHDRTSDNEQFF. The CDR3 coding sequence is TGTGCCAGCAGCCACGATCGGACTAGCGACAATGAGCAGTTCTTC.